Presented here are 27 T cell receptor beta chains from one specimen sequenced in a study of early T cells in non-severe SARS-CoV-2 infection (dated by TCRdb to the early 2020s). Libraries were constructed by 5' RACE. Sequencing was carried out with a NextSeq 500. TCRdb applied fastp at Q25 and MiXCR to the public reads, then kept only in-frame beta chains. Records with the same CDR3 protein are collapsed into one entry carrying the most frequent genes and DNA. Here the sample has under 70,000 distinct CDR3 sequences; roughly 8.2% occur a single time. Clones ranked in the top ten supply about 10% of the sample. Sequencing used whole blood, obtained at baseline. The receptors were gathered from an adult who was a healthcare worker with PCR-confirmed SARS-CoV-2 infection or an uninfected control (not recorded which).

V is TRBV30 and J is TRBJ2-1, with D perhaps being TRBD1 or TRBD2 (6 bases each). Germline V gene lookup returns CDR1 GTSNPN and CDR2 SVGIG (reference sequence). This CDR3 has 15 residues. The V end was cut by 5 bases, the J end by 0 bases, with 14 bases between. This chain's CDR3 is CAWALEGGSYNEQFF. As DNA, the CDR3 is TGTGCCTGGGCCCTGGAGGGGGGCTCCTACAATGAGCAGTTCTTC.

This sequence joins TRBV20-1 and TRBJ2-3, with 8 bases identical to TRBD2. The CDR3 runs 15 residues. With 3 bases clipped from V and 0 bases from J, the junction kept 5 bases outside the gene matches. The germline CDR1 and CDR2 sequences are DFQATT and SNEGSKA (reference sequence). The CDR3, as DNA: TGCAGTGCTAGTCCTAGCGGGTTAAGCACAGATACGCAGTATTTT. It is translated as CSASPSGLSTDTQYF.

This clonotype was detected only a few times. This chain uses TRBV10-3 with TRBJ2-1; no clear D. Trimming removed 5 bases from V and 0 bases from J, with 26 bases in between. The CDR3 totals 20 residues. Germline CDR1 ENHRY, CDR2 SYGVKD. In nucleotides, the CDR3 is TGTGCCATCAGTCCAAACCCGGAGTCCCGAAAGGTTACCTCCTACAATGAGCAGTTCTTC. It translates to CAISPNPESRKVTSYNEQFF.

A few counts support this clonotype. The genes are TRBV19 and TRBJ2-1, with 9 nucleotides matching TRBD1. The CDR3 sequence is 16 residues long. Germline CDR1 and CDR2: LNHDA and SQIVND (reference sequence). With V trimmed by 9 bases and J by 4 bases, 13 bases remained unmatched. The CDR3 DNA reads TGTGCCAGCCAAGAGGTTAACAGGGGGCCTTACAATGAGCAGTTCTTC. This translates into CASQEVNRGPYNEQFF. Drawing the rest from reference TRBV19 and TRBJ2-1, the complete variable domain is DGGITQSPKYLFRKEGQNVTLSCEQNLNHDAMYWYRQDPGQGLRLIYYSQIVNDFQKGDIAEGYSVSREKKESFPLTVTSAQKNPTAFYLCASQEVNRGPYNEQFFGPGTRLTVL.

This clonotype appeared a few times. The chain employs TRBV7-2 and TRBJ2-5; D might be TRBD2 (5 bases). V lost 1 base, J lost 5 bases, and 11 bases lay in between. The germline gives CDR1 SGHTA, CDR2 FQGNSA. The CDR3 length is 14 residues. The CDR3 nucleotides read TGTGCCAGCAGCTTAGGCCCTAGCCTCGAGACCCAGTACTTC. This codes for CASSLGPSLETQYF.

Ten or more counts support this clonotype. This chain links TRBV11-2 with TRBJ2-3, with D possibly being TRBD2 (6 bases). The germline V gene encodes CDR1 SGHAT and CDR2 FQNNGV. The CDR3 has 15 residues. Trimming shortened V by 1 base and J by 3 bases, and 11 bases separated the two germline ends. The CDR3 nucleotides are TGTGCCAGCAGCTTAGCAAAGCGGGTGACAGATACGCAGTATTTT. Encoded protein: CASSLAKRVTDTQYF.

This clonotype was observed a handful of times. This sequence joins TRBV18 and TRBJ2-5, with D possibly TRBD1 on 6 matching bases. The CDR3 sequence is 14 residues long. Trimming removed 2 bases at V and 0 bases at J, with 7 bases between. CDR1 is KGHSH, CDR2 LQKENI, per germline. Here the CDR3 reads CASSPNRDQETQYF. CDR3 in DNA: TGTGCCAGCTCACCAAACAGGGACCAAGAGACCCAGTACTTC.

This clonotype was detected a few times. The J gene is TRBJ2-2, the V gene TRBV2; D is perhaps TRBD2 (6 bases). The CDR3 is 15 amino acids. Germline assignment: CDR1 SNHLY and CDR2 FYNNEI. With 4 bases removed from V and 2 bases from J, the gap between germline ends came to 11 bases. The CDR3 DNA is TGTGCCAGCAGTGGTGGCGGACTAAACACCGGGGAGCTGTTTTTT. It translates to CASSGGGLNTGELFF.

This clonotype appeared many times. The rearrangement joins TRBV30 to TRBJ1-2; D might be TRBD1 (5 bases). Germline V gives CDR1 GTSNPN, CDR2 SVGIG (reference sequence). The V and J ends lost 1 base and 6 bases respectively, with 9 bases between them. The length of the CDR3 is 12 residues. The CDR3 DNA reads as TGTGCCTGGAGTGCCGCAGGGAATGGCTACACCTTC. It specifies CAWSAAGNGYTF.

There are a few counts of this clonotype. The chain joins TRBV27 to TRBJ2-7; 9 bases are a match to TRBD1. Germline lookup yields CDR1 MNHEY and CDR2 SMNVEV (reference sequence). The CDR3 has 17 residues. Trimming cost V 0 bases and J 3 bases; bases outside gene matches: 9. The CDR3 spells CASSLSTGGLRGYEQYF. CDR3 in DNA: TGTGCCAGCAGTTTATCGACAGGGGGGCTTAGGGGCTACGAGCAGTACTTC.

The V and J genes are TRBV7-9 and TRBJ2-5; 7 bases map to TRBD1. The germline V gene encodes CDR1 SEHNR and CDR2 FQNEAQ (reference sequence). The V segment lost 5 bases and the J segment 0 bases; nucleotides outside the gene matches: 3. This CDR3 has 14 residues. The CDR3 DNA follows: TGTGCCAGCAGCCCGGGGACAGACCAAGAGACCCAGTACTTC. Its translation: CASSPGTDQETQYF.

The V gene is TRBV5-6, the J gene TRBJ2-5; no firm D call. Germline V gene data show CDR1 as SGHDT and CDR2 as YYEEEE. CDR3 length equals 11 residues. Trimming removed 3 bases at V and 2 bases at J, with 2 bases between. CDR3 DNA: TGTGCCAGCAGCTGGCAAGAGACCCAGTACTTC. It specifies CASSWQETQYF. Based on the CDR3 plus reference TRBV5-6 and TRBJ2-5, the full variable domain is DAGVTQSPTHLIKTRGQQVTLRCSPKSGHDTVSWYQQALGQGPQFIFQYYEEEERQRGNFPDRFSGHQFPNYSSELNVNALLLGDSALYLCASSWQETQYFGPGTRLLVL.

This chain links TRBV5-1 with TRBJ1-6, with no clear D. CDR1 and CDR2 (germline): SGHRS, YFSETQ. V was shortened by 0 bases and J by 6 bases, with 7 bases between the two germline ends. This CDR3 has 14 residues. CDR3 nucleotide sequence: TGCGCCAGCAGCTTGGGGGCGACTAATTCACCCCTCCACTTT. Translated, it gives CASSLGATNSPLHF.

Comment on this clonotype: At one end, the junction sequence differs from germline, possibly due to a read error. This chain uses TRBV6-4 with TRBJ2-1, with no clear D. The CDR3 length is 14 residues. CDR1 MRHNA and CDR2 SNTAGT come from the germline V gene. In DNA form, the CDR3 reads TGTGCCAGCAGCGCATCCGCGTCCTCCAATGAGCAGTTCTTC. It encodes CASSASASSNEQFF.

This clonotype has at least ten counts. The chain joins TRBV28 to TRBJ2-7, with no clear D. Germline V gene lookup returns CDR1 MDHEN and CDR2 SYDVKM. The CDR3 is 14 amino acids. The V gene lost 7 bases and the J gene lost 6 bases, with 19 bases spanning the gap. DNA for the CDR3: TGTGCCAGCACCCTCACCCTACTCCTGGGCGAGCAGTACTTC. As protein: CASTLTLLLGEQYF.

This clonotype was recorded many times. This chain links TRBV6-6 with TRBJ1-5, with D possibly matching TRBD1 (6 bases). CDR1 is MNHNY, CDR2 SVGAGI, per germline (reference sequence). V was clipped by 0 bases and J by 0 bases, with 15 bases between them. This CDR3 is 18 amino acids long. CDR3 bases: TGTGCCAGCAGTTACTCCATCCGGGACAACTATAGCAATCAGCCCCAGCATTTT. Translated, it gives CASSYSIRDNYSNQPQHF.

This clonotype has at least ten counts. The rearrangement links TRBV28 to TRBJ2-7; TRBD2 agrees at 12 bases. Germline trimming cut 6 bases from V and 2 bases from J; bases unmatched to any gene: 14. CDR1 is MDHEN and CDR2 is SYDVKM in the germline V gene. The CDR3 covers 18 residues. The CDR3 spells CASSPRGTSGRRTYEQYF. For the CDR3, the DNA is TGTGCCAGCAGCCCACGCGGGACTAGCGGGCGCAGAACCTACGAGCAGTACTTC.

V gene TRBV20-1 combines with J gene TRBJ2-2; TRBD1 matches at 11 bases. With V trimmed by 0 bases and J by 5 bases, 5 bases remained unmatched. Germline V gene data show CDR1 as DFQATT and CDR2 as SNEGSKA (reference sequence). The CDR3 extends over 16 amino acids. The CDR3 nucleotides are TGCAGTGCTAGAGATATGGGGACAGGGGGGACCGGGGAGCTGTTTTTT. This encodes CSARDMGTGGTGELFF.

There are many counts of this clonotype. This rearrangement joins TRBV28 to TRBJ2-3; the D is unclear. Germline CDR1 is MDHEN and CDR2 is SYDVKM. The V and J ends lost 6 bases and 2 bases respectively, with 15 bases between them. This CDR3 has 15 residues. CDR3 coding DNA: TGTGCCAGCAGGCGGCCAGAGAGCGCCACAGATACGCAGTATTTT. Its translation: CASRRPESATDTQYF.

This clonotype has at least ten counts. This rearrangement joins TRBV14 to TRBJ2-7; 13 nucleotides match TRBD2. The CDR3 contains 15 residues. Trimming removed 3 bases from V and 2 bases from J; junction bases left unmatched: 1. CDR1 and CDR2 (germline): SGHDN, FVKESK. This CDR3 is CASSQGLAGPYEQYF. CDR3 DNA: TGTGCCAGCAGCCAGGGACTAGCGGGGCCCTACGAGCAGTACTTC.

The chain uses TRBV27 and TRBJ2-7; D is unresolved. Trimming stripped 2 bases from V and 4 bases from J, with 9 bases between. The CDR3 totals 13 residues. Germline loops: CDR1 MNHEY, CDR2 SMNVEV (reference sequence). The CDR3 spells CASSLTGNYEQYF. DNA of the CDR3: TGTGCCAGCAGTTTAACGGGTAATTACGAGCAGTACTTC.

This clonotype was recorded at least ten times. The J gene is TRBJ1-5, the V gene TRBV2, with D possibly TRBD1 on 5 matching bases. The V gene's germline CDR1 is SNHLY and CDR2 FYNNEI. V dropped 3 bases and J dropped 4 bases, with 7 bases sitting between them. The CDR3 is 13 amino acids. CDR3 sequence reads: CASSDEGNQPQHF. DNA of the CDR3: TGTGCCAGCAGTGACGAGGGGAATCAGCCCCAGCATTTT.

Notes on this clonotype: A much bigger clone sits one base away, suggesting this may be a read error. V and J are TRBV14 and TRBJ2-7; TRBD1 is a possible D gene (6 bases). The length of the CDR3 is 13 residues. The V gene's germline CDR1 is SGHDN and CDR2 FVKESK. With 1 base removed from V and 6 bases from J, the gap between germline ends came to 10 bases. CDR3 sequence reads: CASSQARGFEQYF. CDR3 nucleotides: TGTGCCAGCAGCCAAGCCAGGGGCTTCGAGCAGTACTTC.

This clonotype was picked up many times. The gene calls are TRBV11-2 and TRBJ2-1, with 8 positions matching TRBD2. The germline gives CDR1 SGHAT, CDR2 FQNNGV. V dropped 0 bases and J dropped 3; count of bases not matched to a gene: 1. The CDR3 sequence is 15 residues long. CDR3 DNA: TGTGCCAGCAGCTTAGAACGGGAGGGCTACAATGAGCAGTTCTTC. As protein: CASSLEREGYNEQFF.

V gene TRBV6-6 combines with J gene TRBJ1-6; TRBD1 matches at 9 bases. There are 18 residues in the CDR3. Per germline, CDR1 MNHNY and CDR2 SVGAGI (reference sequence). J gave up 7 bases and V 0 bases, and 10 bases lay outside the gene matches. CDR3 amino acids: CASSYSYRGRFSNSPLHF. In DNA form, the CDR3 reads TGTGCCAGCAGTTACTCGTACAGGGGGCGATTTTCCAATTCACCCCTCCACTTT.

This clonotype was counted only a few times. The chain carries TRBV28 and TRBJ1-2, with a tentative D call TRBD1 (5 bases). Germline lookup yields CDR1 MDHEN and CDR2 SYDVKM. The V end lost 5 bases, the J end lost 2 bases, and 12 bases lay between the germline ends. The CDR3 has 14 amino acids. For the CDR3, the DNA is TGTGCCAGCAGTCTCCACGGGGGGAACTATGGCTACACCTTC. It codes for CASSLHGGNYGYTF.

This clonotype was detected ten times or more. The CDR3 sequence is CASSQDEAGTEAFF. The CDR3 bases are TGTGCCAGCAGCCAAGACGAGGCGGGTACAGAAGCTTTCTTT. The V call is TRBV14, the J call TRBJ1-1, with D unclear. This CDR3 spans 14 amino acids. CDR1 and CDR2 (germline): SGHDN, FVKESK. Trimming took 0 bases from V and 8 from J, leaving 13 bases between them.